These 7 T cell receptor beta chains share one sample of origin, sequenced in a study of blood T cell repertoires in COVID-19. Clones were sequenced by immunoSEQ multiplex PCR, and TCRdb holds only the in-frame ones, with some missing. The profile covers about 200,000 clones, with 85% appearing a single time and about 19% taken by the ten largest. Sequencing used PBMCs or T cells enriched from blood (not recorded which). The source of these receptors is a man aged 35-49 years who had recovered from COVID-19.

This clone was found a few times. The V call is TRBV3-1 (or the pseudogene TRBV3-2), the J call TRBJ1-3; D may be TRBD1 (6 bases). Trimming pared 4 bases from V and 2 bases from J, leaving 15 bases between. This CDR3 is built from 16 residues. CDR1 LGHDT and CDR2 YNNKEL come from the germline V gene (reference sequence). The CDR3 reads CASSLGSGTTGNTIYF. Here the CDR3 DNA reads TGTGCCAGCAGCCTCGGCTCCGGGACAACTGGAAACACCATATATTTT.

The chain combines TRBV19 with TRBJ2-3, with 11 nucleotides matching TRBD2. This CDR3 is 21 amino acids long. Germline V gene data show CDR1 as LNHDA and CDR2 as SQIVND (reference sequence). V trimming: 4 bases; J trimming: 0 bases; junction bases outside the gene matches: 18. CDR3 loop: CASSRRIYSGRARSSTDTQYF. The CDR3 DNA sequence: TGTGCCAGTAGTAGGCGGATTTATAGCGGGAGGGCTAGAAGTAGCACAGATACGCAGTATTTT.

The CDR3 reads CASSSGRQGAYEQYF. CDR3 bases: TGCGCCAGCAGCTCCGGTCGGCAGGGGGCTTACGAGCAGTACTTC. The genes are TRBV5-1 and TRBJ2-7; 8 positions agree with TRBD1. J lost 4 bases, V lost 3 bases, and 9 bases had no gene match. Germline V gene sequence: CDR1 SGHRS, CDR2 YFSETQ. The CDR3 has 15 amino acids.

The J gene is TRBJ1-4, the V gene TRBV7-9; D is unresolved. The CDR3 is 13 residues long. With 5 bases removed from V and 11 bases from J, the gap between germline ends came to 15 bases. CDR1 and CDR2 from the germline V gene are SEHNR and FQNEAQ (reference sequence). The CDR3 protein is CASSLNYGGKLFF. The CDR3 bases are TGTGCCAGCAGCCTAAATTACGGCGGTAAACTGTTTTTT.

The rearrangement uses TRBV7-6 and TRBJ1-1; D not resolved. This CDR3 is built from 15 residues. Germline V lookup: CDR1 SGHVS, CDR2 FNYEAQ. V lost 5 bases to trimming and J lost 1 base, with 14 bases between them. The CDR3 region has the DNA TGTGCCAGCAGCGCTCCTGGTGGAGCGAACACTGAAGCTTTCTTT. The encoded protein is CASSAPGGANTEAFF.

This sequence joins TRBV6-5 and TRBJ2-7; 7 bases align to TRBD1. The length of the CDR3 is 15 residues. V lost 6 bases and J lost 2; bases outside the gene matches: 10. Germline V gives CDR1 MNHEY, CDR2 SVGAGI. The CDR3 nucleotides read TGTGCCAGCAGCCAGGGGGAAGACAAGCCCTACGAGCAGTACTTC. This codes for CASSQGEDKPYEQYF.

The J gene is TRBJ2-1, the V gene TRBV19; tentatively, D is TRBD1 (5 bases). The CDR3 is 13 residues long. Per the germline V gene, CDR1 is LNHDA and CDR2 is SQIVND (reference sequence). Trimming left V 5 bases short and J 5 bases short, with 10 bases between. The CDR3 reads CASSGQANNEQFF. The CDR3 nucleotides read TGTGCCAGTAGTGGACAAGCCAACAATGAGCAGTTCTTC.